This T cell receptor (beta chain) was recorded in a study of cytomegalovirus exposure and HLA in healthy donors. The primer mix had 60 Vbeta and 13 Jbeta primers. The table came from immunoSEQ multiplex PCR; TCRdb's copy has only in-frame clones and leaves some out. The table shows 150,000 to 200,000 clones, with over 70% occurring only once. General study results and limits: In a later analysis, a missense DCLRE1C variant was linked to TCR beta V- and J-gene trimming.

This clone was seen a single time. Antigen: not known. This CDR3 is built from 13 residues. Germline CDR1 is MDHEN and CDR2 is SYDVKM. V lost 3 bases, J lost 1 base, and 6 bases lay in between. V is TRBV28 and J is TRBJ1-1, with D hard to call. Material for sequencing was PBMCs. This sequence originates from a woman between 18 and 30 years old in good health and CMV-seronegative. The CDR3 region is CASSLRPNTEAFF. CDR3 DNA: TGTGCCAGCAGTTTGAGGCCGAACACTGAAGCTTTCTTT.